This T cell receptor beta chain was obtained from a study of blood T cell repertoires in COVID-19. Overall study: The analysed material was cDNA or gDNA that came from T cells, B-cell-depleted T cells, or PBMCs.

The assay was immunoSEQ multiplex PCR, and TCRdb's table has in-frame clones only and misses some. The repertoire has about 150,000 clones, around 84% of them found once; the top ten carry roughly 1.5%. The CDR3 has 16 residues. Germline V gives CDR1 SGHDT, CDR2 YYEEEE. The junction had 13 bases not matched to a gene; V was cut back by 3 bases and J by 8 bases. The receptor was derived from an elderly man with acute or convalescent COVID-19. The chain combines TRBV5-6 with TRBJ1-4; TRBD1 matches at 7 bases. The sample was peripheral blood. The CDR3, as DNA: TGTGCCAGCAGCTCGCTCAGGACAGGCCGGGGGGAAAAACTGTTTTTT. Its translation is CASSSLRTGRGEKLFF.